This record concerns one TCR beta chain sequence. After removal of 0 bases from V and 3 bases from J, the junction contained 1 base not matched to a gene. CDR1 SGHNT and CDR2 YYREEE come from the germline V gene (reference sequence). CDR3 size: 14 residues. This sample was taken from a study of PD-L1 blockade in urothelial cancer. Overall study: About 85% of the roughly 29 patients were men whose urothelial cancer was bladder-origin. The median T cell count in blood samples was approximately 140,000. Once treatment had started, blood was analyzed at 3 weeks (second dose) and again at 6 weeks.

Time point denoted: pretreatment peripheral blood. Sequenced by immunoSEQ multiplex PCR; TCRdb stores in-frame clones only, minus some. The sample records about 56,000 clones, 85% being singletons. The TCR originated in a man between 65 and 85 years old with urothelial cancer. The sample here was PBMCs, taken around atezolizumab (anti-PD-L1) treatment. V and J are TRBV5-4 and TRBJ2-5; 8 bases are shared with TRBD1. The DNA of the CDR3 is TGTGCCAGCAGCTTGGGGACAGGGAAAGAGACCCAGTACTTC. It encodes CASSLGTGKETQYF.